This T cell receptor beta chain appears in the sequencing data of a study of patients and donors after allogeneic stem cell transplantation. TCRdb passed the RT-PCR reads through MiXCR, listing each CDR3 protein once. The sample holds approximately 160,000 distinct CDR3 sequences, over 25% seen once. Sequenced sample: blood, either unsorted or a sorted T cell fraction (not recorded which). The source of this sequence is a human donor who was either an allogeneic HSCT recipient or a stem cell or donor lymphocyte infusion donor (not recorded which). It is not recorded whose cells these are; they may come from a transplant donor.

The CDR3 coding sequence is TGTGCCACCAGCGGGAGGGGACCTGAAGCTTTCTTT. This gives the protein CATSGRGPEAFF. The chain links TRBV15 to TRBJ1-1; D is perhaps TRBD1 (5 bases). The CDR3 contains 12 residues. Germline V gene data show CDR1 as LNHNV and CDR2 as YYDKDF (reference sequence). The V end was cut by 5 bases, the J end by 6 bases, with 10 bases between.